The 28 T cell receptor beta chains below come from one sample, sequenced in a study of T cells in Graves' hyperthyroidism and ophthalmopathy. Template material for amplifying TCR beta CDR3 regions consisted of RNA transcripts. A set of HTBI primers served as the primers for a first-round RT-PCR of the TCR CDR3. One entry per CDR3 protein results from TCRdb running MiXCR on the multiplex PCR reads. The data show 550,000 to 650,000 distinct CDR3 sequences, 14% seen once. Sequences were obtained from blood. These receptors originate from a woman between 40 and 50 years old with Graves' hyperthyroidism.

This clonotype was picked up one time. One base away lies a much larger clone, so this may be a sequencing read error. The CDR3 does not end in the conserved phenylalanine or tryptophan, so this is likely a read error. This chain uses TRBV29-1 with TRBJ1-1, with D hard to call. The CDR3 runs to 17 residues. Trimming removed 2 bases from V and 0 bases from J, with 19 bases in between. Germline loops: CDR1 SQVTM, CDR2 ANQGSEA. The CDR3 region is CSVEIPQLFGMNTEAFL. The CDR3 coding sequence is TGCAGCGTTGAAATCCCCCAATTATTCGGCATGAACACTGAAGCTTTCTTA.

On this clonotype itself: Just one base apart from a much larger clone, this may be a read error. The CDR3 DNA reads TGTGCCAGCAGCTTGGGGACGTTTCACCCCTACGAGCAGTTCTTC. Its translation: CASSLGTFHPYEQFF. This chain uses TRBV5-5 with TRBJ2-7; D unclear. The J call is doubtful: the DNA matches TRBJ2-1 better. CDR1 and CDR2 from the germline V gene are SGHKS and YYEKEE (reference sequence). This CDR3 is 15 amino acids long.

This clonotype was counted ten times or more. The chain carries TRBV11-2 and TRBJ1-1; 9 bases are shared with TRBD1. V trimming: 5 bases; J trimming: 5 bases; junction bases outside the gene matches: 9. The germline gives CDR1 SGHAT, CDR2 FQNNGV. The CDR3 sequence is 15 residues long. CDR3 DNA: TGTGCCAGCAGCCTGACAGGGGGAGAGAAAACTGAAGCTTTCTTT. Translating it yields CASSLTGGEKTEAFF.

The chain links TRBV28 to TRBJ2-7, with 14 bases that match TRBD2. J lost 4 bases, V lost 6 bases, and 8 bases had no gene match. CDR3 length: 16 residues. From germline, CDR1 is MDHEN and CDR2 SYDVKM. The DNA for the CDR3 is TGTGCCAGCAGCCTCGGGACTAGCGGGAGTGCGTACGAGCAGTACTTC. It specifies CASSLGTSGSAYEQYF. Drawing the rest from reference TRBV28 and TRBJ2-7, the complete variable domain is DVKVTQSSRYLVKRTGEKVFLECVQDMDHENMFWYRQDPGLGLRLIYFSYDVKMKEKGDIPEGYSVSREKKERFSLILESASTNQTSMYLCASSLGTSGSAYEQYFGPGTRLTVT.

The V gene is TRBV28, the J gene TRBJ2-7, with 7 positions matching TRBD1. The germline gives CDR1 MDHEN, CDR2 SYDVKM. Unmatched junction bases numbered 2, after V lost 8 bases and J lost 4 bases. The CDR3 totals 11 residues. The DNA for the CDR3 is TGTGCCAGCTGGGGACAGTACGAGCAGTACTTC. Amino acids: CASWGQYEQYF.

V and J are TRBV7-9 and TRBJ2-2, with D perhaps TRBD2 (6 bases). Germline CDR1 is SEHNR and CDR2 is FQNEAQ (reference sequence). Between the trimmed V and J ends, which lost 5 bases and 3 bases, there was a span of 19 bases. The CDR3 covers 17 residues. CDR3 protein: CASSNTDTGTDTGELFF. CDR3 sequence (DNA): TGTGCCAGCAGCAACACGGACACGGGGACTGACACCGGGGAGCTGTTTTTT. Supplemented by reference TRBV7-9 and TRBJ2-2, the full variable domain reads DTGVSQNPRHKITKRGQNVTFRCDPISEHNRLYWYRQTLGQGPEFLTYFQNEAQLEKSRLLSDRFSAERPKGSFSTLEIQRTEQGDSAMYLCASSNTDTGTDTGELFFGEGSRLTVL.

This clonotype was detected ten times or more. The V gene is TRBV7-9, the J gene TRBJ2-2; 15 bases agree with TRBD2. The CDR3 has 20 amino acids. The germline V gene has CDR1 SEHNR and CDR2 FQNEAQ (reference sequence). V lost 3 bases and J lost 0; bases outside the gene matches: 8. CDR3 sequence (DNA): TGTGCCAGCAGCTTCACCGGGACTAGCGGGAGGCCGCCGAACACCGGGGAGCTGTTTTTT. Translation gives CASSFTGTSGRPPNTGELFF.

This clonotype was seen a few times. The chain employs TRBV7-6 and TRBJ2-6; a possible D gene is TRBD1 (6 bases). CDR1 SGHVS and CDR2 FNYEAQ come from the germline V gene. The germline V and J ends were trimmed by 2 bases and 0 bases, with 11 bases remaining between them. The CDR3 loop spans 17 amino acids. The CDR3 coding sequence is TGTGCCAGCAGCTTACGGACAGACAACTCTGGGGCCAACGTCCTGACTTTC. It specifies CASSLRTDNSGANVLTF.

This clonotype was found many times. The chain recombines TRBV3-1 with TRBJ2-1, with 10 bases that match TRBD2. Germline CDR1 LGHDT, CDR2 YNNKEL (reference sequence). V lost 4 bases, J lost 10 bases, and 7 bases stayed unmatched. The CDR3 contains 14 residues. In DNA form, the CDR3 reads TGTGCCAGCAGCCTCTCTAGCGGGAGTGTCGAGCAGTTCTTC. It translates to CASSLSSGSVEQFF.

This sequence joins TRBV18 and TRBJ2-5; 8 nucleotides agree with TRBD2. This CDR3 contains 17 residues. The V gene end was trimmed by 0 bases and the J gene end by 2 bases; junction bases not matched to a gene: 8. The germline V gene has CDR1 KGHSH and CDR2 LQKENI. The CDR3 DNA reads as TGTGCCAGCTCACCACCCGAACGGGAGGGGATTCAAGAGACCCAGTACTTC. Amino acids: CASSPPEREGIQETQYF. Variable domain in full (rest from reference TRBV18 and TRBJ2-5): NAGVMQNPRHLVRRRGQEARLRCSPMKGHSHVYWYRQLPEEGLKFMVYLQKENIIDESGMPKERFSAEFPKEGPSILRIQQVVRGDSAAYFCASSPPEREGIQETQYFGPGTRLLVL.

This clonotype occurred many times. The V gene is TRBV12-3 or TRBV12-4, the J gene TRBJ1-1; D call uncertain. Trimming stripped 5 bases from V and 4 bases from J, with 8 bases between. The CDR3 is 12 amino acids. CDR3 sequence: CASSPGPTEAFF. The CDR3 DNA is TGTGCCAGCAGTCCCGGGCCCACTGAAGCTTTCTTT.

The chain's CDR3 is CSANPPVGLAPETQYF. The CDR3 DNA sequence: TGCAGTGCTAACCCCCCAGTTGGACTAGCTCCAGAGACCCAGTACTTC. The rearrangement links TRBV20-1 to TRBJ2-5; 8 bases fit TRBD2. J gave up 4 bases and V 4 bases, and 14 bases lay outside the gene matches. Germline V lookup: CDR1 DFQATT, CDR2 SNEGSKA (reference sequence). This CDR3 is built from 16 residues.

This sequence joins TRBV20-1 and TRBJ2-7, with D unclear. The CDR3 has 13 residues. Germline CDR1 and CDR2: DFQATT and SNEGSKA (reference sequence). With 4 bases removed from V and 6 bases from J, the gap between germline ends came to 16 bases. CDR3 sequence (DNA): TGCAGTGCTACTAAGGCCAGTCCTGCCGAGCAGTACTTC. Protein sequence: CSATKASPAEQYF.

This clonotype was observed at least ten times. The genes are TRBV7-3 and TRBJ2-1, with D maybe TRBD2 (5 bases). From germline, CDR1 is SGHTA and CDR2 FQGTGA. The CDR3 spans 15 residues. The V gene lost 5 bases and the J gene lost 0 bases, with 11 bases spanning the gap. The CDR3 region is CASSADSHSYNEQFF. The CDR3 DNA follows: TGTGCCAGCAGCGCGGACTCCCACTCCTACAATGAGCAGTTCTTC.

The table lists this clonotype with many counts. The gene calls are TRBV2 and TRBJ1-2; no firm D call. CDR3 length: 13 amino acids. Per germline, CDR1 SNHLY and CDR2 FYNNEI. Trimming took off 4 bases at V and 5 bases at J, with 11 bases between the two ends. Written as DNA, the CDR3 is TGTGCCAGCAGTGGCGACCCGTCTTATGGCTACACCTTC. Protein product: CASSGDPSYGYTF.

Many counts were recorded for this clonotype. The chain joins TRBV28 to TRBJ2-3; 9 bases map to TRBD2. The CDR3 loop spans 16 amino acids. Trimming cost V 4 bases and J 1 base; bases outside gene matches: 6. CDR1 is MDHEN, CDR2 SYDVKM, per germline. CDR3 region: CASSSPRTSGTDTQYF. For the CDR3, the DNA is TGTGCCAGCAGTTCGCCCCGGACTAGCGGCACAGATACGCAGTATTTT.

This clonotype was detected ten times or more. The genes are TRBV7-8 and TRBJ1-4, with D possibly matching TRBD1 (5 bases). Germline V lookup: CDR1 SGHVS, CDR2 FQNEAQ. The CDR3 runs to 14 residues. V lost 2 bases to trimming and J lost 8 bases, with 12 bases between them. The CDR3 bases are TGTGCCAGCAGCTTATCGTGGCAGGGAGAAAAACTGTTTTTT. Translated, it gives CASSLSWQGEKLFF.

This clonotype was seen more than once but under ten times. The chain carries TRBV5-1 and TRBJ2-6; 8 bases map to TRBD1. This CDR3 is built from 17 residues. V shed 7 bases, J shed 0 bases, and the junction held 9 bases outside the gene matches. Germline V gene data show CDR1 as SGHRS and CDR2 as YFSETQ. The chain's CDR3 is CASGVGTGFSGANVLTF. The DNA for the CDR3 is TGCGCCAGCGGAGTTGGGACAGGATTCTCTGGGGCCAACGTCCTGACTTTC.

On this clonotype itself: Being one base from a much bigger clone, this may be a read error. The gene calls are TRBV10-3 and TRBJ1-2; the match to TRBD1 covers 12 bases. The CDR3 contains 17 residues. J gave up 3 bases and V 4 bases, and 9 bases lay outside the gene matches. CDR1 is ENHRY and CDR2 is SYGVKD in the germline V gene. The CDR3 reads CAISARDRGRWDYGYTF. The CDR3 bases are TGTGCCATCAGTGCAAGGGACAGGGGGCGGTGGGACTATGGCTACACCTTC.

This clonotype has ten or more counts. The gene calls are TRBV13 and TRBJ2-5, with TRBD2 matching 13 bases. Trimming took 5 bases from V and 4 from J; bases not matched to a gene: 4. The germline gives CDR1 PRHDT, CDR2 FYEKMQ (reference sequence). This CDR3 contains 15 residues. The CDR3 loop reads CASSPGLAGVETQYF. DNA for the CDR3: TGTGCCAGCAGCCCAGGACTAGCGGGAGTAGAGACCCAGTACTTC.

This clonotype appeared many times. The genes are TRBV28 and TRBJ1-1; D is unclear. V was pared by 2 bases and J by 2 bases, with 9 bases between. CDR3 length: 14 amino acids. CDR1 and CDR2 from the germline V gene are MDHEN and SYDVKM. CDR3 nucleotides: TGTGCCAGCAGTTTAGTTAGCAGTAACACTGAAGCTTTCTTT. Translation gives CASSLVSSNTEAFF.

This clonotype was seen a handful of times. The chain links TRBV5-4 to TRBJ2-1, with 8 bases aligning to TRBD2. V lost 4 bases to trimming and J lost 9 bases; unmatched junction nucleotides: 6. This CDR3 comprises 13 residues. CDR1 is SGHNT and CDR2 is YYREEE in the germline V gene (reference sequence). The CDR3, as DNA: TGTGCCAGCAGCGGCCGGGAGGGGGTTGAGCAGTTCTTC. This sequence encodes CASSGREGVEQFF. Full variable domain (outside the CDR3, taken from reference TRBV5-4 and TRBJ2-1): ETGVTQSPTHLIKTRGQQVTLRCSSQSGHNTVSWYQQALGQGPQFIFQYYREEENGRGNFPPRFSGLQFPNYSSELNVNALELDDSALYLCASSGREGVEQFFGPGTRLTVL.

This clonotype was found many times. The rearrangement links TRBV12-3 or TRBV12-4 to TRBJ2-7; either TRBD1 or TRBD2 may supply D (5 bases each). The CDR3 runs 16 residues. V lost 6 bases and J 0 bases, leaving 18 bases between the germline ends. The DNA for the CDR3 is TGTGCCAGCAGCGGGGACGAGTCAGTAAGCTCCTACGAGCAGTACTTC. Protein: CASSGDESVSSYEQYF.

This clonotype came up many times. The gene calls are TRBV28 and TRBJ2-7; D gene ambiguous. This CDR3 is 12 amino acids long. Germline CDR1 reads MDHEN; CDR2 reads SYDVKM. Deletions cut 3 bases from V and 6 bases from J, with 9 bases between. CDR3 protein: CASSLAAREQYF. The CDR3, as DNA: TGTGCCAGCAGTTTGGCAGCCCGCGAGCAGTACTTC. Combining the CDR3 with reference TRBV28 and TRBJ2-7 gives the whole variable domain DVKVTQSSRYLVKRTGEKVFLECVQDMDHENMFWYRQDPGLGLRLIYFSYDVKMKEKGDIPEGYSVSREKKERFSLILESASTNQTSMYLCASSLAAREQYFGPGTRLTVT.

This clonotype was counted at least ten times. V and J are TRBV6-1 and TRBJ1-1; tentative D call: TRBD1 (6 bases). This CDR3 is 14 amino acids long. Looked up from germline, CDR1 is MNHNS and CDR2 is SASEGT. Between the trimmed V and J ends, which lost 11 bases and 5 bases, there was a span of 21 bases. The CDR3 spells CACLVPGARTEAFF. The CDR3 nucleotides read TGTGCCTGCCTCGTGCCAGGGGCGCGGACTGAAGCTTTCTTT.

As for this clonotype: A read error may be the cause here, since a much bigger clone is one base away. The CDR3 protein is CSVEASPNYERYF. The CDR3 DNA follows: TGCAGCGTTGAGGCTAGCCCGAACTACGAGCGGTACTTC. The chain recombines TRBV29-1 with TRBJ2-7; D may be TRBD2 (5 bases). This CDR3 has 13 residues. Germline CDR1 and CDR2: SQVTM and ANQGSEA.

V and J are TRBV11-2 and TRBJ2-7, with 9 bases that match TRBD2. J was trimmed by 2 bases and V by 8 bases; bases with no gene match: 13. The length of the CDR3 is 16 residues. Germline V CDR1 and CDR2: SGHAT, FQNNGV. CDR3 loop: CASLRPSGNEAYEQYF. DNA of the CDR3: TGTGCCAGCCTACGGCCTAGCGGGAACGAAGCCTACGAGCAGTACTTC.

The chain carries TRBV12-5 and TRBJ2-2; 10 nucleotides align to TRBD2. The CDR3 loop spans 15 amino acids. CDR1 and CDR2 from the germline V gene are LGHNT and FRNRAP. Trimming removed 4 bases from V and 1 base from J; junction bases left unmatched: 0. The CDR3 region has the DNA TGTGCTAGTGGTTGGACTAGCGGGAACACCGGGGAGCTGTTTTTT. Translating it yields CASGWTSGNTGELFF.